The 31 T cell receptor beta chains reported below all come from one sample, sequenced in a study of cytomegalovirus exposure and HLA in healthy donors. A multiplex PCR was run with 60 Vbeta primers and 13 Jbeta primers. Generated by immunoSEQ multiplex PCR, the TCRdb table keeps only in-frame clones and is missing some. The table includes tens of thousands of clones, 85% to 95% detected once. Sample: PBMCs. The receptor source for this set is a woman aged 18 to 35 in good health and CMV-seronegative.

This rearrangement joins TRBV21-1 to TRBJ2-3; the table assigns TRBD2, which was not confirmed against the DNA. TRBV21-1 is noted as a pseudogene. CDR3 length equals 16 residues. The CDR3 nucleotides read TGTGCCAGCAGCAAAAATGGGGAGACCAGCACAGATACGCAGTATTTT. It translates to CASSKNGETSTDTQYF.

J is TRBJ1-2 and V is TRBV6-1, with D possibly being TRBD1 (5 bases). The CDR3 is 14 residues long. Trimming pared 3 bases from V and 1 base from J, leaving 9 bases between. The V gene's germline CDR1 is MNHNS and CDR2 SASEGT. CDR3 bases: TGTGCCAGCAGTGACACAGGTCATAACTATGGCTACACCTTC. Its translation is CASSDTGHNYGYTF.

The chain joins TRBV15 to TRBJ2-7; 8 nucleotides align to TRBD1. V trimming: 5 bases; J trimming: 6 bases; junction bases outside the gene matches: 6. This CDR3 spans 13 amino acids. Germline V CDR1 and CDR2: LNHNV, YYDKDF (reference sequence). CDR3 sequence reads: CATSLDRGSEQYF. The CDR3 DNA sequence: TGTGCCACCAGCCTAGACAGGGGTAGCGAGCAGTACTTC.

The chain has TRBV4-3 and TRBJ2-4; TRBD2 might be the D (6 bases). Trimming shortened V by 0 bases and J by 3 bases, and 18 bases separated the two germline ends. The CDR3 has 18 amino acids. Germline CDR1 LGHNA, CDR2 YSLEER. The CDR3 sequence is CASSQDTAGPGGKNIQYF. The CDR3, as DNA: TGCGCCAGCAGCCAAGATACCGCAGGGCCCGGGGGCAAAAACATTCAGTACTTC.

The J gene is TRBJ2-5, the V gene TRBV7-8, with D possibly TRBD2 on 6 matching bases. Germline V lookup: CDR1 SGHVS, CDR2 FQNEAQ. The CDR3 spans 15 residues. Trimming removed 0 bases at V and 1 base at J, with 9 bases between. The CDR3 loop reads CASSLAGGGQETQYF. CDR3 bases: TGTGCCAGCAGCTTAGCGGGAGGTGGCCAAGAGACCCAGTACTTC.

The gene calls are TRBV19 and TRBJ1-5, with D perhaps TRBD1 (6 bases). V was shortened by 6 bases and J by 1 base, with 19 bases between the two germline ends. This CDR3 contains 17 residues. Germline assignment: CDR1 LNHDA and CDR2 SQIVND (reference sequence). The CDR3 nucleotides read TGTGCCAGTAGCCCCTTTTTTCTACAGGGAAGCAATCAGCCCCAGCATTTT. It codes for CASSPFFLQGSNQPQHF.

The chain has TRBV28 and TRBJ2-5; possible D gene TRBD2, 6 bases. From germline, CDR1 is MDHEN and CDR2 SYDVKM. Trimming shortened V by 5 bases and J by 5 bases, and 15 bases separated the two germline ends. The CDR3 loop spans 14 amino acids. In DNA form, the CDR3 reads TGTGCCAGCAGTCTCCCTGGCGGGGCCGAGACCCAGTACTTC. As protein: CASSLPGGAETQYF.

CDR3 region: CASSFSRGPAPVMALHF. In DNA form, the CDR3 reads TGTGCCAGCAGTTTTTCAAGAGGGCCAGCCCCCGTGATGGCCCTCCACTTT. The chain employs TRBV28 and TRBJ1-6; D call uncertain. The V end lost 3 bases, the J end lost 14 bases, and 26 bases lay between the germline ends. The CDR3 loop spans 17 amino acids. Germline assignment: CDR1 MDHEN and CDR2 SYDVKM.

The chain uses TRBV4-1 and TRBJ2-7; TRBD2 might be the D (5 bases). The CDR3 is 13 amino acids. V shed 4 bases and J shed 3 bases, with 10 bases lying between them. The germline gives CDR1 MGHRA, CDR2 YSYEKL. This chain's CDR3 is CASSPDGDYEQYF. The CDR3 DNA follows: TGCGCCAGCAGCCCGGACGGGGACTACGAGCAGTACTTC.

A note on this clone: The junction departs from germline at one end; a sequencing error may be responsible. The chain combines TRBV7-9 with TRBJ2-1; 8 bases fit TRBD2. Germline V gene sequence: CDR1 SEHNR, CDR2 FQNEAQ (reference sequence). There are 17 residues in the CDR3. CDR3 coding DNA: TGTTCCAGCAGCTTAGGATCCAGCGGGAGCATGGATAATGAGCAGTTCTTC. Its protein is CSSSLGSSGSMDNEQFF.

The genes are TRBV15 and TRBJ2-2; 12 nucleotides agree with TRBD2. CDR1 and CDR2 (germline): LNHNV, YYDKDF (reference sequence). This CDR3 spans 14 amino acids. V shed 9 bases and J 6 bases; nucleotides not matched to a gene: 5. CDR3 in DNA: TGTGCCACAAGACTAGCGGGAGTGGCCGGGGAGCTGTTTTTT. It is translated as CATRLAGVAGELFF.

V usage is TRBV7-9 and J usage is TRBJ2-1; TRBD1 is a possible D gene (6 bases). Trimming took 5 bases from V and 4 from J, leaving 15 bases between them. The germline V gene encodes CDR1 SEHNR and CDR2 FQNEAQ (reference sequence). The CDR3 contains 15 residues. The CDR3 nucleotides are TGTGCCAGCAGCCCCCGAGGACAGCAATACAATGAGCAGTTCTTC. It is translated as CASSPRGQQYNEQFF.

This chain links TRBV6-1 with TRBJ2-3; TRBD2 is a possible D gene (6 bases). Germline V CDR1 and CDR2: MNHNS, SASEGT. The length of the CDR3 is 15 residues. V was shortened by 5 bases and J by 1 base, with 13 bases between the two germline ends. CDR3 DNA: TGTGCCAGCAGTACCCAGCGGGCACGCACAGATACGCAGTATTTT. It translates to CASSTQRARTDTQYF.

The J gene is TRBJ2-5, the V gene TRBV19, with D possibly TRBD2 on 7 matching bases. The closer fit of TRBJ2-7 to the DNA end suggests the J call may be wrong. This CDR3 comprises 12 residues. CDR1 and CDR2 (germline): LNHDA, SQIVND (reference sequence). The CDR3 spells CASYAGAGEQYF. The CDR3 nucleotides read TGTGCCAGTTATGCGGGGGCGGGCGAGCAGTACTTC.

The chain links TRBV28 to TRBJ2-7, with D perhaps matching TRBD1 (6 bases). V was shortened by 2 bases and J by 2 bases, with 13 bases between the two germline ends. The CDR3 contains 15 residues. CDR1 is MDHEN and CDR2 is SYDVKM in the germline V gene. The CDR3 loop is CASSLRQGNPYEQYF. CDR3 in DNA: TGTGCCAGCAGTTTACGGCAGGGGAACCCCTACGAGCAGTACTTC.

This clone was picked up a small number of times. J is TRBJ1-2 and V is TRBV5-5; D ambiguous. The CDR3 consists of 13 residues. CDR1 SGHKS and CDR2 YYEKEE come from the germline V gene (reference sequence). V gave up 4 bases and J gave up 2 bases, with 9 bases separating them. CDR3 sequence reads: CASSRDTNYGYTF. The CDR3 region has the DNA TGTGCCAGCAGCCGTGACACCAACTATGGCTACACCTTC.

The chain recombines TRBV7-9 with TRBJ2-7, with D perhaps TRBD2 (6 bases). The CDR3 length is 15 residues. Germline V lookup: CDR1 SEHNR, CDR2 FQNEAQ (reference sequence). V dropped 1 base and J dropped 3 bases, with 13 bases sitting between them. CDR3 in DNA: TGTGCCAGCAGCTTAGATCCGGGAGTCATCTACGAGCAGTACTTC. Translating gives CASSLDPGVIYEQYF.

The CDR3 DNA reads TGTGCCAGCAGCTTGACAGGGGAACTGTTTTTT. It is translated as CASSLTGELFF. V usage is TRBV28 and J usage is TRBJ1-4, with TRBD1 identical over 8 bases. V shed 6 bases, J shed 12 bases, and the junction held 3 bases outside the gene matches. This CDR3 has 11 amino acids. Germline loops: CDR1 MDHEN, CDR2 SYDVKM.

In its sample, this clone was seen a few times. The chain recombines TRBV30 with TRBJ1-1; D is possibly TRBD1 (6 bases). Trimming shortened V by 6 bases and J by 1 base, and 12 bases separated the two germline ends. Germline V gene sequence: CDR1 GTSNPN, CDR2 SVGIG (reference sequence). This CDR3 contains 13 residues. Written as DNA, the CDR3 is TGTGCCTGCAATCGACAGGCGAACACTGAAGCTTTCTTT. Its protein is CACNRQANTEAFF. Full variable domain (outside the CDR3, taken from reference TRBV30 and TRBJ1-1): SQTIHQWPATLVQPVGSPLSLECTVEGTSNPNLYWYRQAAGRGLQLLFYSVGIGQISSEVPQNLSASRPQDRQFILSSKKLLLSDSGFYLCACNRQANTEAFFGQGTRLTVV.

This chain uses TRBV5-1 with TRBJ2-1; tentative D call: TRBD1 (5 bases). The germline CDR1 and CDR2 sequences are SGHRS and YFSETQ. The V and J ends lost 7 bases and 8 bases respectively, with 16 bases between them. The CDR3 extends over 13 amino acids. DNA of the CDR3: TGCGCCAGCTTAGGGGATAACGGTGATGAGCAGTTCTTC. It is translated as CASLGDNGDEQFF.

The chain employs TRBV27 and TRBJ2-4; D is possibly TRBD2 (5 bases). Trimming took off 6 bases at V and 3 bases at J, with 15 bases between the two ends. This CDR3 comprises 15 residues. Germline CDR1 and CDR2: MNHEY and SMNVEV (reference sequence). CDR3: CASRPTRTDKNIQYF. CDR3 coding DNA: TGTGCCAGCAGACCTACTAGAACCGACAAAAACATTCAGTACTTC.

The V gene is TRBV9, the J gene TRBJ1-2; D is undetermined. Germline V CDR1 and CDR2: SGDLS, YYNGEE. Trimming shortened V by 3 bases and J by 2 bases, and 11 bases separated the two germline ends. This CDR3 region has 14 residues. The CDR3 spells CASSAASLNYGYTF. CDR3 in DNA: TGTGCCAGCAGCGCAGCTAGCCTCAACTATGGCTACACCTTC.

V is TRBV19 and J is TRBJ2-7; the match to TRBD2 covers 13 bases. With 6 bases clipped from V and 2 bases from J, the junction kept 4 bases outside the gene matches. CDR1 LNHDA and CDR2 SQIVND come from the germline V gene (reference sequence). The CDR3 sequence is 15 residues long. The CDR3 DNA reads TGTGCCAGTAGCAGGGGACTAGCGGGACCCTACGAGCAGTACTTC. As protein: CASSRGLAGPYEQYF.

The chain couples TRBV7-2 to TRBJ1-1; 9 nucleotides match TRBD1. The CDR3 consists of 17 residues. The V gene's germline CDR1 is SGHTA and CDR2 FQGNSA. V shed 3 bases, J shed 1 base, and the junction held 9 bases outside the gene matches. CDR3 DNA: TGTGCCAGCAGCTTCGTTGGGACAGGGTCCTCGAACACTGAAGCTTTCTTT. Its translation is CASSFVGTGSSNTEAFF.

This rearrangement joins TRBV10-1 to TRBJ2-3; D is undetermined. V lost 5 bases to trimming and J lost 2 bases, with 17 bases between them. CDR3 length equals 16 residues. Germline V gives CDR1 WNHNN, CDR2 SYGVQD (reference sequence). The CDR3: CASSPTQTVNTDTQYF. CDR3 coding DNA: TGCGCCAGCAGTCCCACCCAAACGGTAAACACAGATACGCAGTATTTT.

The count of this clone is one. The chain carries TRBV7-2 and TRBJ2-7, with a possible D match to TRBD2 (6 bases). The CDR3 totals 13 residues. The V gene's germline CDR1 is SGHTA and CDR2 FQGNSA. V lost 4 bases and J lost 4, with 11 bases in between. CDR3 residues: CASSSLGGYEQYF. CDR3 DNA: TGTGCCAGCAGCTCCCTGGGAGGTTACGAGCAGTACTTC.

This chain links TRBV9 with TRBJ2-3; D possibly corresponds to TRBD2 (6 bases). Germline assignment: CDR1 SGDLS and CDR2 YYNGEE. V gave up 3 bases and J gave up 6 bases, with 11 bases separating them. The CDR3 runs to 13 residues. The CDR3 protein is CASSERERDTQYF. The CDR3 DNA follows: TGTGCCAGCAGCGAACGGGAGCGGGATACGCAGTATTTT.

The chain is built from TRBV5-1 and TRBJ2-1; 7 positions match TRBD2. This CDR3 spans 14 amino acids. The V gene end was trimmed by 7 bases and the J gene end by 7 bases; junction bases not matched to a gene: 11. Per germline, CDR1 SGHRS and CDR2 YFSETQ. CDR3 sequence (DNA): TGCGCCAGCGGGGGAGGGCTTATCCCGAATGAGCAGTTCTTC. Protein sequence: CASGGGLIPNEQFF.

The V gene is TRBV27, the J gene TRBJ1-3, with TRBD1 matching over 7 bases. V was pared by 8 bases and J by 2 bases, with 9 bases of the junction left unmatched. This CDR3 has 15 residues. In germline, CDR1 is MNHEY, CDR2 SMNVEV (reference sequence). CDR3 DNA: TGTGCCAGCGGCGACGGGACAGATGCTGGAAACACCATATATTTT. Translation: CASGDGTDAGNTIYF.

This sequence joins TRBV7-9 and TRBJ2-3; 13 bases are a match to TRBD2. The junction had 16 bases not matched to a gene; V was cut back by 4 bases and J by 6 bases. Germline V gene data show CDR1 as SEHNR and CDR2 as FQNEAQ (reference sequence). The CDR3 sequence is 19 residues long. In DNA, the CDR3 is TGTGCCAGCAGCTCTAGAGTCTCTTCGGGACTAGCGGGATCGGATACGCAGTATTTT. Its translation is CASSSRVSSGLAGSDTQYF.

The chain is built from TRBV28 and TRBJ1-2, with TRBD1 identical over 7 bases. Trimming removed 5 bases from V and 1 base from J; junction bases left unmatched: 10. Looked up from germline, CDR1 is MDHEN and CDR2 is SYDVKM. This CDR3 comprises 16 residues. The CDR3 region is CASSIITGANNYGYTF. CDR3 bases: TGTGCCAGCAGTATAATCACAGGGGCGAATAACTATGGCTACACCTTC.